These 5 T cell receptor beta chains were all obtained from the same sample, sequenced in a study of control samples from healthy donors and cancer patients. Clones were read by immunoSEQ multiplex PCR, and TCRdb kept only the in-frame ones, dropping some. Of about 65,000 clones listed, 90% are singletons. The sample was PBMCs. These receptors were obtained from a woman in her 50s with colorectal cancer.

The chain combines TRBV15 with TRBJ2-1, with 10 bases identical to TRBD1. The CDR3 length is 17 residues. CDR1 LNHNV and CDR2 YYDKDF come from the germline V gene (reference sequence). V was clipped by 3 bases and J by 0 bases; unmatched bases: 5. CDR3 sequence reads: CATSRTGGWSSYNEQFF. CDR3 in DNA: TGTGCCACCAGCAGGACAGGGGGCTGGAGCTCCTACAATGAGCAGTTCTTC.

This clone was seen a handful of times. The J gene is TRBJ2-2, the V gene TRBV7-9; D unclear. Germline CDR1 SEHNR, CDR2 FQNEAQ (reference sequence). Trimming took off 2 bases at V and 0 bases at J, with 4 bases between the two ends. This CDR3 region has 14 residues. This CDR3 reads CASSLLSNTGELFF. The CDR3 coding sequence is TGTGCCAGCAGCTTATTATCGAACACCGGGGAGCTGTTTTTT.

V is TRBV6-2 or TRBV6-3 and J is TRBJ2-7; 13 nucleotides align to TRBD2. The length of the CDR3 is 19 residues. V trimming: 5 bases; J trimming: 6 bases; junction bases outside the gene matches: 19. Germline-derived CDR1 and CDR2 are MNHEY and SVGEGT. CDR3 DNA: TGTGCCAGCAGTATGGGTTCACTACTAGCGGGAGGGCCGATGATCGAGCAGTACTTC. Translation: CASSMGSLLAGGPMIEQYF.

The genes are TRBV3-1 (or the pseudogene TRBV3-2) and TRBJ2-3; 8 nucleotides match TRBD2. Germline loops: CDR1 LGHDT, CDR2 YNNKEL (reference sequence). Losses at the gene ends were 0 bases for V and 1 base for J; bases not matched to a gene: 12. The CDR3 covers 19 residues. The CDR3 reads CASSQDGRLASGRTDTQYF. In DNA form, the CDR3 reads TGTGCCAGCAGCCAAGATGGACGACTAGCGTCGGGGCGCACAGATACGCAGTATTTT.

This chain links TRBV15 with TRBJ1-5; TRBD1 might be the D (6 bases). CDR3 size: 16 residues. Per the germline V gene, CDR1 is LNHNV and CDR2 is YYDKDF (reference sequence). The ends were cut back, 0 bases at V and 2 bases at J, with 11 bases in the middle. The CDR3 here is CATSRDRGSGNQPQHF. The CDR3 nucleotides read TGTGCCACCAGCAGAGACAGGGGATCGGGCAATCAGCCCCAGCATTTT.